Following are 15 T cell receptor beta chains from one sample sequenced in a study of cytomegalovirus exposure and HLA in healthy donors (TCRdb year 2017). The library was generated by the immunoSEQ multiplex PCR assay. For the multiplex PCR, a mixture combining 60 forward primers for TCR Vbeta segments and 13 reverse primers for TCR Jbeta segments was used. This immuneACCESS table, as held by TCRdb, lists in-frame sequences with V and J called but not all clones. Of the missing ones, under half trace to an unresolved V gene in checked studies; the others have no known cause. For this sample there are about 190,000 clones; 75% to 80% appear just once. Jointly, the top ten make up approximately 14% of the sample. The specimen was PBMCs. The source is a woman aged 25-40 years in good health and CMV-seropositive.

The chain combines TRBV27 with TRBJ2-7; D perhaps matches TRBD2 (5 bases). The germline V gene has CDR1 MNHEY and CDR2 SMNVEV (reference sequence). V lost 8 bases to trimming and J lost 7 bases, with 21 bases between them. The CDR3 is 14 amino acids. Here the CDR3 reads CASSSTVSSGEQYF. The CDR3 DNA sequence: TGTGCCAGCTCTAGCACTGTTAGTTCGGGAGAGCAGTACTTC.

The chain combines TRBV4-3 with TRBJ2-3; TRBD2 aligns across 8 bases. In germline, CDR1 is LGHNA, CDR2 YSLEER. CDR3 length: 15 amino acids. J gave up 6 bases and V 1 base, and 6 bases lay outside the gene matches. The CDR3 is CASSQGSGIGDTQYF. The CDR3 DNA follows: TGCGCCAGCAGCCAAGGTAGCGGGATTGGCGATACGCAGTATTTT.

This chain connects TRBV5-1 to TRBJ1-6; perhaps TRBD1 as D (6 bases). V was shortened by 4 bases and J by 9 bases, with 17 bases between the two germline ends. CDR3 length: 15 amino acids. Germline V gene lookup returns CDR1 SGHRS and CDR2 YFSETQ. CDR3 residues: CASSLRGGNSSPLHF. CDR3 in DNA: TGCGCCAGCAGCCTTAGGGGGGGCAATAGTTCACCCCTCCACTTT. The variable domain in full, with the rest retrieved from reference TRBV5-1 and TRBJ1-6, is KAGVTQTPRYLIKTRGQQVTLSCSPISGHRSVSWYQQTPGQGLQFLFEYFSETQRNKGNFPGRFSGRQFSNSRSEMNVSTLELGDSALYLCASSLRGGNSSPLHFGNGTRLTVT.

The chain has TRBV7-9 and TRBJ2-7; 9 positions agree with TRBD1. The germline V gene has CDR1 SEHNR and CDR2 FQNEAQ (reference sequence). Trimming removed 3 bases from V and 2 bases from J; junction bases left unmatched: 8. This CDR3 region has 16 residues. The CDR3 DNA follows: TGTGCCAGCAGCTTCCTACCGGGACAGGGCCCCTACGAGCAGTACTTC. Its protein product is CASSFLPGQGPYEQYF.

The chain is built from TRBV6-1 and TRBJ1-5; a possible D gene is TRBD1 (5 bases). Trimming took off 0 bases at V and 0 bases at J, with 6 bases between the two ends. The CDR3 has 15 amino acids. Germline assignment: CDR1 MNHNS and CDR2 SASEGT. The DNA for the CDR3 is TGTGCCAGCAGTGAAGCGGGGGGTAGCAATCAGCCCCAGCATTTT. Its translation: CASSEAGGSNQPQHF.

The chain has TRBV25-1 and TRBJ2-5, with 11 bases aligning to TRBD2. CDR3 length equals 15 residues. V dropped 4 bases and J dropped 5; count of bases not matched to a gene: 6. Germline assignment: CDR1 MGHDK and CDR2 SYGVNS. CDR3 DNA sequence: TGTGCCAGCAGTGTGCTAGCGGGGGGCAGGGAGACCCAGTACTTC. This codes for CASSVLAGGRETQYF.

This rearrangement joins TRBV11-2 to TRBJ2-3, with D maybe TRBD1 (6 bases). The germline V and J ends were trimmed by 5 bases and 2 bases, with 14 bases remaining between them. The CDR3 runs to 15 residues. CDR1 and CDR2 from the germline V gene are SGHAT and FQNNGV. The CDR3, as DNA: TGTGCCAGCAGCCATCAGTCAGGGGTCACAGATACGCAGTATTTT. This gives the protein CASSHQSGVTDTQYF.

The chain combines TRBV28 with TRBJ2-7, with D tentatively TRBD2 (6 bases). This CDR3 region has 15 residues. Trimming removed 6 bases at V and 4 bases at J, with 19 bases between. Germline loops: CDR1 MDHEN, CDR2 SYDVKM. As DNA, the CDR3 is TGTGCCAGCAGGGGGCTGGACGGAGGGGCATACGAGCAGTACTTC. Protein product: CASRGLDGGAYEQYF.

The chain combines TRBV7-2 with TRBJ2-3; D possibly corresponds to TRBD1 (7 bases). CDR3 length: 15 residues. CDR1 and CDR2 (germline): SGHTA, FQGNSA. V was clipped by 1 base and J by 6 bases, with 14 bases between them. The CDR3 nucleotides read TGTGCCAGCAGCTTAGTCGGGCAGGGGGGCGATACGCAGTATTTT. Translating it yields CASSLVGQGGDTQYF. The full variable domain, completed using reference TRBV7-2 and TRBJ2-3, is GAGVSQSPSNKVTEKGKDVELRCDPISGHTALYWYRQSLGQGLEFLIYFQGNSAPDKSGLPSDRFSAERTGGSVSTLTIQRTQQEDSAVYLCASSLVGQGGDTQYFGPGTRLTVL.

This clone came up once. The rearrangement joins TRBV5-1 to TRBJ2-1, with 8 positions matching TRBD1. The CDR3 is made up of 14 amino acids. V lost 4 bases, J lost 10 bases, and 10 bases stayed unmatched. Germline assignment: CDR1 SGHRS and CDR2 YFSETQ. CDR3: CASSLLPDREEQFF. The CDR3 coding sequence is TGCGCCAGCAGCCTACTCCCGGACAGGGAAGAGCAGTTCTTC.

The genes are TRBV28 and TRBJ1-1; 11 nucleotides agree with TRBD1. Germline V lookup: CDR1 MDHEN, CDR2 SYDVKM. V shed 6 bases, J shed 5 bases, and the junction held 5 bases outside the gene matches. The CDR3 is 14 residues long. CDR3 in amino acids: CASRSGTGGTEAFF. The CDR3 DNA reads TGTGCCAGCAGGTCCGGGACAGGGGGGACTGAAGCTTTCTTT.

The V and J genes are TRBV6-4 and TRBJ1-5, with 10 bases lining up with TRBD1. The CDR3 loop spans 14 amino acids. The germline V gene encodes CDR1 MRHNA and CDR2 SNTAGT. The V and J ends lost 8 bases and 2 bases, in that order; junction bases with no gene match: 3. The CDR3 protein is CASVGQGRNQPQHF. The CDR3 coding sequence is TGTGCCAGCGTGGGACAGGGGCGCAATCAGCCCCAGCATTTT.

The chain couples TRBV6-5 to TRBJ1-1; D is possibly TRBD1 (5 bases). Trimming removed 2 bases at V and 3 bases at J, with 16 bases between. The CDR3 loop spans 16 amino acids. The germline gives CDR1 MNHEY, CDR2 SVGAGI. CDR3 coding DNA: TGTGCCAGCAGTTACAGGGGCCGGAGAGGATACACTGAAGCTTTCTTT. This encodes CASSYRGRRGYTEAFF.

The chain uses TRBV7-3 and TRBJ2-2; D remains unclear. The CDR3 is 11 residues long. Per the germline V gene, CDR1 is SGHTA and CDR2 is FQGTGA. The germline V and J ends were trimmed by 4 bases and 6 bases, with 3 bases remaining between them. DNA for the CDR3: TGTGCCAGCAGCTCCTCCGGGGAGCTGTTTTTT. Its protein is CASSSSGELFF.

This CDR3 reads CASSLTDRGFNEQYF. CDR3 in DNA: TGTGCCAGCAGCTTAACGGACAGGGGGTTTAACGAGCAGTACTTC. The rearrangement links TRBV7-6 to TRBJ2-7, with TRBD1 matching over 10 bases. CDR1 SGHVS and CDR2 FNYEAQ come from the germline V gene. The CDR3 is 15 amino acids. V lost 2 bases and J lost 5; bases outside the gene matches: 6.